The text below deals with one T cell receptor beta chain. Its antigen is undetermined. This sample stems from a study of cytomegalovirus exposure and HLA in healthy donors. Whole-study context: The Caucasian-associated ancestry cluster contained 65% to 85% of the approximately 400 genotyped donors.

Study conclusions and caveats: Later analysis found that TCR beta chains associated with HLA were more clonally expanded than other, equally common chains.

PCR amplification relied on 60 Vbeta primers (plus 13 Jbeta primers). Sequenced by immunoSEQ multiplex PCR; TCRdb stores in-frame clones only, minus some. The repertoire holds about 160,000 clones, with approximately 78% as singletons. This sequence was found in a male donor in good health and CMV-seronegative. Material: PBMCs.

CDR3 coding DNA: TGTGCCAGCAGTTTATTGGGGGGGGACAATGAGCAGTTCTTC. It yields the protein CASSLLGGDNEQFF. The V and J genes are TRBV27 and TRBJ2-1, with 7 bases lining up with TRBD2. Germline CDR1 and CDR2: MNHEY and SMNVEV (reference sequence). The junction had 2 bases not matched to a gene; V was cut back by 1 base and J by 5 bases. This CDR3 comprises 14 residues.